Below, 22 T cell receptor beta chains from the same sample are listed, as sequenced in a study of blood T cell repertoires in COVID-19. Clones were sequenced by immunoSEQ multiplex PCR, and TCRdb holds only the in-frame ones, with some missing. The profile shows 130,000 or so clones, roughly 90% of them singletons. The sequenced material came from peripheral blood. These receptors were collected from an older man with active COVID-19.

This chain links TRBV7-2 with TRBJ1-6; 7 nucleotides match TRBD1. J was trimmed by 0 bases and V by 8 bases; bases with no gene match: 4. The CDR3 consists of 15 residues. Per germline, CDR1 SGHTA and CDR2 FQGNSA. The CDR3 DNA reads as TGTGCCAGCGGAAGGGACAGCTCCTATAATTCACCCCTCCACTTT. This gives the protein CASGRDSSYNSPLHF. Full variable domain (rest looked up from reference TRBV7-2 and TRBJ1-6): GAGVSQSPSNKVTEKGKDVELRCDPISGHTALYWYRQSLGQGLEFLIYFQGNSAPDKSGLPSDRFSAERTGGSVSTLTIQRTQQEDSAVYLCASGRDSSYNSPLHFGNGTRLTVT.

The rearrangement joins TRBV6-1 to TRBJ2-6, with a tentative D call TRBD1 (6 bases). V gave up 0 bases and J gave up 0 bases, with 15 bases separating them. The CDR3 totals 19 residues. The germline gives CDR1 MNHNS, CDR2 SASEGT. CDR3 in DNA: TGTGCCAGCAGTGAAGCGTTTGGGGGCTCAAGCTCTGGGGCCAACGTCCTGACTTTC. Protein product: CASSEAFGGSSSGANVLTF.

This chain joins TRBV28 and TRBJ2-7; 11 bases are a match to TRBD2. The CDR3 has 13 amino acids. The ends lost 4 bases at V and 10 bases at J; junction bases unmatched: 6. The germline V gene has CDR1 MDHEN and CDR2 SYDVKM. CDR3 sequence: CASSSTSGSPQYF. CDR3 bases: TGTGCCAGCAGTTCAACTAGCGGGAGTCCTCAGTACTTC.

This sequence joins TRBV6-2 or TRBV6-3 and TRBJ2-5; D is perhaps TRBD1 (5 bases). The length of the CDR3 is 14 residues. The V end was cut by 6 bases, the J end by 4 bases, with 15 bases between. Looked up from germline, CDR1 is MNHEY and CDR2 is SVGEGT. The CDR3 DNA reads TGTGCCAGCAGCTCGCCAGGGTTGGGAGAGACCCAGTACTTC. Translating it yields CASSSPGLGETQYF.

This rearrangement joins TRBV9 to TRBJ1-2; TRBD1 aligns across 11 bases. V lost 3 bases, J lost 7 bases, and 8 bases stayed unmatched. Germline V gene data show CDR1 as SGDLS and CDR2 as YYNGEE. The CDR3 length is 15 residues. The CDR3 region is CASSAGTGGSGGYTF. CDR3 nucleotides: TGTGCCAGCAGCGCCGGGACAGGGGGATCTGGTGGCTACACCTTC.

J is TRBJ2-2 and V is TRBV30, with D possibly matching TRBD2 (6 bases). The CDR3 length is 13 residues. V was clipped by 6 bases and J by 5 bases, with 13 bases between them. In germline, CDR1 is GTSNPN, CDR2 SVGIG (reference sequence). The CDR3 here is CACREALTGELFF. CDR3 DNA: TGTGCCTGCAGGGAGGCTCTGACCGGGGAGCTGTTTTTT.

This rearrangement joins TRBV28 to TRBJ1-3; 7 bases agree with TRBD1. Germline loops: CDR1 MDHEN, CDR2 SYDVKM. The trim removed 3 bases at V and 2 bases at J, leaving 1 base unmatched. The CDR3 is made up of 14 amino acids. In nucleotides, the CDR3 is TGTGCCAGCAGTTTCGGGACAGCTGGAAACACCATATATTTT. Translating it yields CASSFGTAGNTIYF.

The chain links TRBV19 to TRBJ2-7, with TRBD2 matching 10 bases. CDR1 is LNHDA, CDR2 SQIVND, per germline (reference sequence). The V segment lost 7 bases and the J segment 2 bases; nucleotides outside the gene matches: 2. This CDR3 spans 13 amino acids. The CDR3 is CASKLAGTYEQYF. CDR3 nucleotide sequence: TGTGCCAGTAAACTAGCGGGGACCTACGAGCAGTACTTC.

The CDR3 here is CSASEQPMNNSPLHF. The DNA for the CDR3 is TGCAGTGCTAGTGAACAGCCGATGAATAATTCACCCCTCCACTTT. The chain uses TRBV20-1 and TRBJ1-6, with D unclear. Germline loops: CDR1 DFQATT, CDR2 SNEGSKA (reference sequence). With 3 bases removed from V and 5 bases from J, the gap between germline ends came to 14 bases. The length of the CDR3 is 15 residues.

V and J are TRBV19 and TRBJ2-7; 10 positions agree with TRBD1. V shed 3 bases and J 1 base; nucleotides not matched to a gene: 3. This CDR3 contains 15 residues. In germline, CDR1 is LNHDA, CDR2 SQIVND (reference sequence). CDR3 protein: CASSIWTGGSYEQYF. CDR3 DNA sequence: TGTGCCAGTAGTATCTGGACAGGGGGTTCCTACGAGCAGTACTTC.

CDR3 sequence reads: CASSVRSGHRTDTQYF. CDR3 DNA sequence: TGTGCCAGCAGCGTACGATCGGGACACCGCACAGATACGCAGTATTTT. The J gene is TRBJ2-3, the V gene TRBV5-8; D might be TRBD1 (6 bases). The germline V gene has CDR1 SGHTS and CDR2 YDEGEE. The CDR3 is made up of 16 amino acids. V was clipped by 4 bases and J by 1 base, with 16 bases between them.

The chain recombines TRBV7-2 with TRBJ2-1; D is ambiguous. Germline V gives CDR1 SGHTA, CDR2 FQGNSA. The CDR3 is 15 amino acids. Trimming removed 4 bases from V and 0 bases from J, with 10 bases in between. The CDR3 is CASSSRLYSYNEQFF. The CDR3 DNA sequence: TGTGCCAGCAGCTCCCGACTGTACTCCTACAATGAGCAGTTCTTC.

This clone was observed a few times. The CDR3 is CASSPGTGNQPQHF. As DNA, the CDR3 is TGTGCCAGCAGCCCCGGGACAGGCAATCAGCCCCAGCATTTT. The chain employs TRBV7-9 and TRBJ1-5; 7 bases are a match to TRBD1. Unmatched junction bases numbered 3, after V lost 5 bases and J lost 2 bases. The CDR3 is made up of 14 amino acids. Germline CDR1 SEHNR, CDR2 FQNEAQ (reference sequence).

The chain joins TRBV6-2 or TRBV6-3 to TRBJ1-2; D might be TRBD1 (5 bases). V was pared by 5 bases and J by 2 bases, with 15 bases between. In germline, CDR1 is MNHEY, CDR2 SVGEGT. The CDR3 sequence is 15 residues long. The CDR3 here is CASSTTGVPNYGYTF. CDR3 nucleotides: TGTGCCAGCAGTACAACGGGGGTTCCCAACTATGGCTACACCTTC.

This clone was counted a single time. V is TRBV10-2 and J is TRBJ2-3; D perhaps matches TRBD2 (6 bases). Trimming cost V 0 bases and J 3 bases, with 16 bases left between them. Germline loops: CDR1 WSHSY, CDR2 SAAADI. The CDR3 is 17 amino acids. CDR3 nucleotides: TGCGCCAGCAGTGAGTCGAGGGGCGGGATAGGAACAGATACGCAGTATTTT. Its protein is CASSESRGGIGTDTQYF.

This chain joins TRBV13 and TRBJ2-1; 11 bases align to TRBD2. V shed 4 bases and J 4 bases; nucleotides not matched to a gene: 6. CDR3 length: 16 residues. Germline V lookup: CDR1 PRHDT, CDR2 FYEKMQ (reference sequence). The CDR3 loop is CASSSTGTSGYNEQFF. CDR3 DNA: TGTGCCAGCAGCTCCACAGGGACTAGCGGATACAATGAGCAGTTCTTC.

The V and J genes are TRBV18 and TRBJ2-7, with D perhaps TRBD1 (5 bases). The ends were cut back, 2 bases at V and 4 bases at J, with 12 bases in the middle. Germline lookup yields CDR1 KGHSH and CDR2 LQKENI. CDR3 length: 14 residues. CDR3 region: CASSPSRAAYEQYF. The CDR3 DNA reads TGTGCCAGCTCACCATCCAGGGCAGCTTACGAGCAGTACTTC. Based on the CDR3 plus reference TRBV18 and TRBJ2-7, the full variable domain is NAGVMQNPRHLVRRRGQEARLRCSPMKGHSHVYWYRQLPEEGLKFMVYLQKENIIDESGMPKERFSAEFPKEGPSILRIQQVVRGDSAAYFCASSPSRAAYEQYFGPGTRLTVT.

The gene calls are TRBV29-1 and TRBJ2-1; weak D call: TRBD2 (6 bases). Germline V gives CDR1 SQVTM, CDR2 ANQGSEA. Trimming removed 6 bases from V and 6 bases from J, with 18 bases in between. This CDR3 has 14 residues. The CDR3 DNA reads as TGCAGCGTGAAACAGGAGGGCTCGGGCAATGAGCAGTTCTTC. This encodes CSVKQEGSGNEQFF.

This sequence joins TRBV19 and TRBJ1-2; D is uncertain. Between the trimmed V and J ends, which lost 4 bases and 3 bases, there was a span of 12 bases. This CDR3 is built from 14 residues. CDR1 is LNHDA and CDR2 is SQIVND in the germline V gene (reference sequence). The CDR3 region is CASSTGTPYYGYTF. In DNA form, the CDR3 reads TGTGCCAGTAGTACAGGAACTCCTTACTATGGCTACACCTTC.

There are a few counts of this clone. This chain links TRBV9 with TRBJ1-4; TRBD1 might be the D (6 bases). CDR1 SGDLS and CDR2 YYNGEE come from the germline V gene. Trimming removed 0 bases at V and 2 bases at J, with 8 bases between. This CDR3 is 15 amino acids long. The CDR3 loop is CASSVGQGTNEKLFF. The DNA of the CDR3 is TGTGCCAGCAGCGTAGGTCAGGGGACTAATGAAAAACTGTTTTTT. Supplemented by reference TRBV9 and TRBJ1-4, the full variable domain reads DSGVTQTPKHLITATGQRVTLRCSPRSGDLSVYWYQQSLDQGLQFLIQYYNGEERAKGNILERFSAQQFPDLHSELNLSSLELGDSALYFCASSVGQGTNEKLFFGSGTQLSVL.

This sequence joins TRBV10-1 and TRBJ1-5, with 7 bases that match TRBD1. CDR1 WNHNN and CDR2 SYGVQD come from the germline V gene (reference sequence). After removal of 5 bases from V and 4 bases from J, the junction contained 8 bases not matched to a gene. This CDR3 is 15 amino acids long. In nucleotides, the CDR3 is TGCGCCAGCAGTCGCCGGGACAGCACGAATCAGCCCCAGCATTTT. Translated, it gives CASSRRDSTNQPQHF.

The genes are TRBV5-1 and TRBJ2-7; no definite D call. CDR1 is SGHRS and CDR2 is YFSETQ in the germline V gene. The germline V and J ends were trimmed by 0 bases and 2 bases, with 9 bases remaining between them. The CDR3 runs to 14 residues. The CDR3 spells CASSLDGLAYEQYF. The CDR3 nucleotides are TGCGCCAGCAGCTTGGACGGGTTGGCCTACGAGCAGTACTTC.